One TCR beta chain is described in this entry. The target antigen is unknown. This CDR3 region has 15 residues. Trimming took 3 bases from V and 4 from J, leaving 17 bases between them. CDR1 DFQATT and CDR2 SNEGSKA come from the germline V gene (reference sequence). This specimen comes from a study of blood T cells in healthy people across ages. With a J-beta primer mix and a sample-barcoded 5' primer, a second PCR ran about 7 to 12 cycles. The yield of each sample was at least 3 million CDR3-containing paired-end reads. TCRdb reprocessed the 5' RACE reads via MiXCR and lists one record per CDR3 protein. This repertoire shows around 800,000 distinct CDR3 sequences, about 62% found once; its top ten account for about a quarter. Study-level results: When set beside aged donors, long-lived donors presented more naive CD4+ cells and higher diversity.

This clonotype was sampled from a man aged 25-45 years in good health. The specimen sequenced was blood. The chain couples TRBV20-1 to TRBJ2-3, with D perhaps being TRBD1 or TRBD2 (6 bases each). CDR3 nucleotide sequence: TGCAGTGCTAGCCCTCTGGGACGGGGGCCAGATACGCAGTATTTT. It encodes CSASPLGRGPDTQYF.